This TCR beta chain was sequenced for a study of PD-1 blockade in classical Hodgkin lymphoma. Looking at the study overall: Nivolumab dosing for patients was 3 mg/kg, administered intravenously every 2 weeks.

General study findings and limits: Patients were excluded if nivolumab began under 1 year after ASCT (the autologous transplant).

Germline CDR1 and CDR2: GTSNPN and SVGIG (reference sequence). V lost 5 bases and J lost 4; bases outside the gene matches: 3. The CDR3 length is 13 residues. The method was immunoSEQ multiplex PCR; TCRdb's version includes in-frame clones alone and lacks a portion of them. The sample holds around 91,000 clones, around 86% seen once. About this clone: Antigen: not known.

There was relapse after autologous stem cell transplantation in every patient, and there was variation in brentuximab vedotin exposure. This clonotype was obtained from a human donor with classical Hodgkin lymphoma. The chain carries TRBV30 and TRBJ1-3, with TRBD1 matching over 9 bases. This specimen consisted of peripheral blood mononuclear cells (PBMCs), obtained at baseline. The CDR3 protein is CAWDRGEGNTIYF. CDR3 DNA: TGTGCCTGGGACAGGGGGGAAGGAAACACCATATATTTT.